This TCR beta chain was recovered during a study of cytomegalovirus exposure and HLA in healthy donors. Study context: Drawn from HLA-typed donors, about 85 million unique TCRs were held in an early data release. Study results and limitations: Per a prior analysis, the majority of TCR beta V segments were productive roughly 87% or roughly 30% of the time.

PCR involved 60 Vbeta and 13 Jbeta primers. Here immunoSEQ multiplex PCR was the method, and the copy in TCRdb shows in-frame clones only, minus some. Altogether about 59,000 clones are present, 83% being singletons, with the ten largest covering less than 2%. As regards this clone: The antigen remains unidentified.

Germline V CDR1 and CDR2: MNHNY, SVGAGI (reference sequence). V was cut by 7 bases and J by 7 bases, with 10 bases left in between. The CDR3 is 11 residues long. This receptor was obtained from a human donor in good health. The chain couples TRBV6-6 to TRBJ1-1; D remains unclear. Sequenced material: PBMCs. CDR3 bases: TGTGCCAGCATGCTACAGCTTGAAGCTTTCTTT. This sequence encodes CASMLQLEAFF.